This is a list of T cell receptor beta chains from one sample in a study of blood T cell repertoires in COVID-19. Clones were read by immunoSEQ multiplex PCR, and TCRdb kept only the in-frame ones, dropping some. This repertoire shows about 240,000 clones, 81% found once; its top ten account for 7.5%. The sample was peripheral blood. These receptors were taken from an elderly woman with COVID-19, enrolled during active disease. CDR3s include the opening cysteine and the closing phenylalanine or tryptophan. Fields, in order: clone size, J gene, V gene, D gene, CDR3 DNA, CDR3 protein. A D gene is named only where the DNA matches it firmly. Only some rows state a clone size, as once, few, many or a class for expanded clones.

NA,TRBJ2-1,TRBV29-1,TRBD2,TGCAGCGTTCAACTCGGGGGGGTCCTCGAGTTCTTC,CSVQLGGVLEFF
NA,TRBJ2-1,TRBV2,TRBD2,TGTGCCAGCAGTGTAGGGACTAGCGGATACAATGAGCAGTTCTTC,CASSVGTSGYNEQFF
NA,TRBJ2-7,TRBV6-2/TRBV6-3,TRBD2,TGTGCCAGCAGTGGATCGAGCGGGAGAAGCCCCTACGAGCAGTACTTC,CASSGSSGRSPYEQYF
NA,TRBJ2-1,TRBV7-3,NA,TGTGCCAGCAGCCCCGGGACTCTAAACAATGAGCAGTTCTTC,CASSPGTLNNEQFF
NA,TRBJ1-1,TRBV9,NA,TGTGCCAGCAGTTACCTACAGGGAACTGAAGCTTTCTTT,CASSYLQGTEAFF
once,TRBJ2-3,TRBV7-3,TRBD2,TGTGCCAGCAGCTATAGCGGGGGAGGGCAGTATTTT,CASSYSGGGQYF
NA,TRBJ1-3,TRBV5-1,TRBD1,TGCGCCAGCAGATGGACAGGGGACGGAAACACCATATATTTT,CASRWTGDGNTIYF
NA,TRBJ1-2,TRBV5-4,NA,TGTGCCAGCAGCTTGGCCGGCGCAGCCTTTAGCGGCTACACCTTC,CASSLAGAAFSGYTF
NA,TRBJ2-7,TRBV19,NA,TGTGCCAGTAGTCGGGGGTTGACATCCCCCTCCTACGAGCAGTACTTC,CASSRGLTSPSYEQYF
NA,TRBJ1-1,TRBV29-1,TRBD1,TGCAGCGTTGACCAACTTCCAGGGGGTAGGACTGAAGCTTTCTTT,CSVDQLPGGRTEAFF
NA,TRBJ2-2,TRBV18,TRBD1,TGTGCCAGCGCGGGACAGGGGAGCACCGGGGAGCTGTTTTTT,CASAGQGSTGELFF
NA,TRBJ1-1,TRBV6-5,NA,TGTGCCAGCAAATTATGGAGAAACACTGAAGCTTTCTTT,CASKLWRNTEAFF
NA,TRBJ2-6,TRBV5-1,NA,TGCGCCAGCATGCTATCCTCTGGGGCCAACGTCCTGACTTTC,CASMLSSGANVLTF